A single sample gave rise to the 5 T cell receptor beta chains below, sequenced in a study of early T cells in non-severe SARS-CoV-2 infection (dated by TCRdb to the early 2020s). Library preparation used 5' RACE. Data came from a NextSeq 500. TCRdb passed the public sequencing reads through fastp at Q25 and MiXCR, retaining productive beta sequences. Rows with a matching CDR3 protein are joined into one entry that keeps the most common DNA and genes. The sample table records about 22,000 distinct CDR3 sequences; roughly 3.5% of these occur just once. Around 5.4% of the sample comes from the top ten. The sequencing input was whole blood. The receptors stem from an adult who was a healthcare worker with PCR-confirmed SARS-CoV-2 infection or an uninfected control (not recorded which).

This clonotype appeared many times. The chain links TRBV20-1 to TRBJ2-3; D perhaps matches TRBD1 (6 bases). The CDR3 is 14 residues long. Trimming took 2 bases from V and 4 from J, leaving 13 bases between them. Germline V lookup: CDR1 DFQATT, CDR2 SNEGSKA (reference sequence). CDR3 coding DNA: TGCAGTGCTAGACGACACGGACAGTCAGATACGCAGTATTTT. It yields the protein CSARRHGQSDTQYF.

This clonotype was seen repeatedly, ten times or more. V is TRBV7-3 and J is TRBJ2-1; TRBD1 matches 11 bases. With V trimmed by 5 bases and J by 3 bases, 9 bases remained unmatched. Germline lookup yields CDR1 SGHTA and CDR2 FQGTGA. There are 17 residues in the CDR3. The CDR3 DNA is TGTGCCAGCAGCCCCTTCCCCGGGACAGGGGGCTACAATGAGCAGTTCTTC. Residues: CASSPFPGTGGYNEQFF.

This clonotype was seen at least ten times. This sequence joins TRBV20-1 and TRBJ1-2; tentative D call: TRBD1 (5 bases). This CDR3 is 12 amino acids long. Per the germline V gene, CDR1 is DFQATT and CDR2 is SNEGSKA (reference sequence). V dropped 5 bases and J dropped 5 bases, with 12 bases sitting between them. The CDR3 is CSAGRDFYGYTF. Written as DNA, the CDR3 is TGCAGTGCTGGCCGGGACTTTTATGGCTACACCTTC.

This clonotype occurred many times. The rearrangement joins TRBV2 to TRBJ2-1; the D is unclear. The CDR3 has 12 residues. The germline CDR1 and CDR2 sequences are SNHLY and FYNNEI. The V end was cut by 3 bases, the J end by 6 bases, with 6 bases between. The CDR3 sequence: CASSELFNEQFF. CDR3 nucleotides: TGTGCCAGCAGTGAGTTATTCAATGAGCAGTTCTTC.

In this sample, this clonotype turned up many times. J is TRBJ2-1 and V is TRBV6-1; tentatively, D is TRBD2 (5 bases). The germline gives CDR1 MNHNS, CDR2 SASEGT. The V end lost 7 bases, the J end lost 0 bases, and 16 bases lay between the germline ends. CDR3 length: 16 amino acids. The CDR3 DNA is TGTGCCAGCATCGACGAACTGGGGAGCTCCTACAATGAGCAGTTCTTC. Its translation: CASIDELGSSYNEQFF.